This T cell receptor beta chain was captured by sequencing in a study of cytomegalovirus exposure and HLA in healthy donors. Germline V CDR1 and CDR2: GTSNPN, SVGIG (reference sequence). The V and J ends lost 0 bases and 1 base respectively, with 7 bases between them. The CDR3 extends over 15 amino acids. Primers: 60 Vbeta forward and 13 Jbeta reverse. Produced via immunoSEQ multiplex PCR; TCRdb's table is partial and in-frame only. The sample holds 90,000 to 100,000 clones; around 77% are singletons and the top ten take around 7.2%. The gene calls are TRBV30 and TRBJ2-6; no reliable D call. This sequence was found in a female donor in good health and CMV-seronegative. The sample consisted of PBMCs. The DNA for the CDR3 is TGTGCCTGGAGTGTAGGAGCTTCTGGGGCCAACGTCCTGACTTTC. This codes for CAWSVGASGANVLTF.